The 9 T cell receptor beta chains in this list originate from one sample, sequenced in a study of glioma-infiltrating T cells after dendritic cell vaccination. TCRdb keeps only in-frame clones here, not all; method: immunoSEQ multiplex PCR. Of more than 20,000 clones in the sample, roughly 90% were seen once. Described time point: after dendritic cell vaccination, including at tumor progression/relapse. The sequences come from blood, collected after dendritic cell vaccination. These receptors were taken from a human donor with glioblastoma.

CDR3 region: CASSTTNEKLFF. DNA for the CDR3: TGCGCCAGCAGCACAACTAATGAAAAACTGTTTTTT. This sequence joins TRBV10-2 and TRBJ1-4; D is unresolved. The CDR3 loop spans 12 amino acids. Germline assignment: CDR1 WSHSY and CDR2 SAAADI. Trimming pared 6 bases from V and 0 bases from J, leaving 2 bases between.

CDR3 residues: CASSLAWTSSQETQYF. The CDR3 bases are TGTGCCAGCAGCTTAGCGTGGACTAGCTCCCAAGAGACCCAGTACTTC. The chain employs TRBV7-9 and TRBJ2-5; 8 bases are shared with TRBD2. The V gene end was trimmed by 0 bases and the J gene end by 1 base; junction bases not matched to a gene: 4. In germline, CDR1 is SEHNR, CDR2 FQNEAQ (reference sequence). This CDR3 is built from 16 residues.

This rearrangement joins TRBV4-1 to TRBJ2-7; TRBD1 is a possible D gene (5 bases). The V and J ends lost 0 bases and 7 bases respectively, with 19 bases between them. This CDR3 has 16 amino acids. From germline, CDR1 is MGHRA and CDR2 YSYEKL. The CDR3 spells CASSQDGPAQGIEQYF. CDR3 DNA sequence: TGCGCCAGCAGCCAAGATGGGCCCGCGCAGGGTATAGAGCAGTACTTC.

This clone came up once. In nucleotides, the CDR3 is TGCGCCAGCAGCTTGAGCGGGGGTTCCCACAATGAGCAGTTCTTC. This sequence encodes CASSLSGGSHNEQFF. The genes are TRBV5-1 and TRBJ2-1, with 8 bases that match TRBD2. Germline values: CDR1 SGHRS, CDR2 YFSETQ. The CDR3 contains 15 residues. J gave up 5 bases and V 1 base, and 5 bases lay outside the gene matches.

The chain recombines TRBV19 with TRBJ1-2; D remains unclear. Per the germline V gene, CDR1 is LNHDA and CDR2 is SQIVND (reference sequence). The CDR3 sequence is 12 residues long. V was trimmed by 7 bases and J by 2 bases, leaving 8 bases between them. The CDR3: CASTMENYGYTF. The CDR3 DNA reads TGTGCCAGTACAATGGAGAACTATGGCTACACCTTC.

This sequence joins TRBV5-6 and TRBJ2-7; weak D call: TRBD1 (6 bases). Germline values: CDR1 SGHDT, CDR2 YYEEEE. The CDR3 is 14 amino acids. V gave up 4 bases and J gave up 7 bases, with 18 bases separating them. The CDR3 DNA follows: TGTGCCAGCAGCCAGACTCCGACAGGATATGAGCAGTACTTC. As protein: CASSQTPTGYEQYF.

The V and J genes are TRBV19 and TRBJ1-5; perhaps TRBD1 as D (5 bases). This CDR3 spans 15 amino acids. Trimming removed 3 bases from V and 1 base from J, with 10 bases in between. The germline CDR1 and CDR2 sequences are LNHDA and SQIVND (reference sequence). This CDR3 reads CASSMGSGSNQPQHF. The CDR3 DNA is TGTGCCAGTAGTATGGGATCAGGGAGCAATCAGCCCCAGCATTTT.

The rearrangement joins TRBV15 to TRBJ1-6; D possibly corresponds to TRBD1 (5 bases). The germline V and J ends were trimmed by 1 base and 6 bases, with 7 bases remaining between them. The CDR3 has 14 amino acids. Germline values: CDR1 LNHNV, CDR2 YYDKDF (reference sequence). CDR3 coding DNA: TGTGCCACCAGCAGAGGGGGGGTTAATTCACCCCTCCACTTT. Translated: CATSRGGVNSPLHF.

CDR3 sequence: CASTPEGRREETQYF. CDR3 in DNA: TGCGCCAGCACCCCGGAGGGCAGGCGGGAAGAGACCCAGTACTTC. The gene calls are TRBV5-1 and TRBJ2-5; the D gene is possibly TRBD2 (6 bases). Looked up from germline, CDR1 is SGHRS and CDR2 is YFSETQ. The CDR3 covers 15 residues. Trimming shortened V by 6 bases and J by 3 bases, and 18 bases separated the two germline ends.